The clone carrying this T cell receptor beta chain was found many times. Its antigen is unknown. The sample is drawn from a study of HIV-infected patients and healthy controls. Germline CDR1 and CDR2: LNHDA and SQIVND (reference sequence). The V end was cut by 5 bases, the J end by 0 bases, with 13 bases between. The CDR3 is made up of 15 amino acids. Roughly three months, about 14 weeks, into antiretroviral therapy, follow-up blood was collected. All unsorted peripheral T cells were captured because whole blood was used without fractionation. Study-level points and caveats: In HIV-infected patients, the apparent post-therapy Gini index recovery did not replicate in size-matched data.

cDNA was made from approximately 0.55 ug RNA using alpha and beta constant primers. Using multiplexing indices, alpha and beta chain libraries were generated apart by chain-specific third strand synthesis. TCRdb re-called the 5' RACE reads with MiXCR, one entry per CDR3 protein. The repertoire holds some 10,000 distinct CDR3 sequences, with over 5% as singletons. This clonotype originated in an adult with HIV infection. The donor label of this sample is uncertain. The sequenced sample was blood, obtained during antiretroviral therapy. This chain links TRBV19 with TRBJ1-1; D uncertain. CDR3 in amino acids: CASSSRPLMNTEAFF. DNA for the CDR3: TGTGCCAGTAGTTCCCGACCGTTGATGAACACTGAAGCTTTCTTT.